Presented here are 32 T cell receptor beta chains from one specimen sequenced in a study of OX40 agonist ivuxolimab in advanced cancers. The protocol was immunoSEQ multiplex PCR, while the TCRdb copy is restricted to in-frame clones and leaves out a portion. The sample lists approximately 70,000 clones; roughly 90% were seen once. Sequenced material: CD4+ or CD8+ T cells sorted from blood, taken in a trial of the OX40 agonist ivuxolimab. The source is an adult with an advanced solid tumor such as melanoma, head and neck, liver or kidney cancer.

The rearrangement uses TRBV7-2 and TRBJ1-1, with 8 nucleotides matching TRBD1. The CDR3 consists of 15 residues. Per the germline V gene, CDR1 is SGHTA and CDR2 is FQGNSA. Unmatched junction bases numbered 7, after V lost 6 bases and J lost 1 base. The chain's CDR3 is CASRVTGGRNTEAFF. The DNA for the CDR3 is TGTGCCAGCAGAGTAACAGGGGGTCGGAACACTGAAGCTTTCTTT. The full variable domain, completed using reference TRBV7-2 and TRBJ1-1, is GAGVSQSPSNKVTEKGKDVELRCDPISGHTALYWYRQSLGQGLEFLIYFQGNSAPDKSGLPSDRFSAERTGGSVSTLTIQRTQQEDSAVYLCASRVTGGRNTEAFFGQGTRLTVV.

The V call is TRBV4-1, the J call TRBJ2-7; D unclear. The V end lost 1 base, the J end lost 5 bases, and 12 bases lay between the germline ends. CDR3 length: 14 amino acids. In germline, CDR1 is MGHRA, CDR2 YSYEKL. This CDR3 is CASSQGPWSDEQYF. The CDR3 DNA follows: TGCGCCAGCAGCCAAGGCCCATGGAGCGACGAGCAGTACTTC.

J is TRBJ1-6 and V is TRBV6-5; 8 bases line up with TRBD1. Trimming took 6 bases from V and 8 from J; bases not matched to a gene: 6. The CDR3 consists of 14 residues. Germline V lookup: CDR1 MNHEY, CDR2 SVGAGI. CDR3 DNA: TGTGCCAGCAGCCTACAGGGGGGTGATTCACCCCTCCACTTT. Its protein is CASSLQGGDSPLHF.

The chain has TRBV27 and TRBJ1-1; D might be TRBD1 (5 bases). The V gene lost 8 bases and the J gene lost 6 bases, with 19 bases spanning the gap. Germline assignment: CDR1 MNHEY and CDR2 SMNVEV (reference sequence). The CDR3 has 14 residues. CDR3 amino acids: CASGTDRPTAEAFF. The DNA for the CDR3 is TGTGCCAGCGGGACGGACCGTCCGACCGCTGAAGCTTTCTTT.

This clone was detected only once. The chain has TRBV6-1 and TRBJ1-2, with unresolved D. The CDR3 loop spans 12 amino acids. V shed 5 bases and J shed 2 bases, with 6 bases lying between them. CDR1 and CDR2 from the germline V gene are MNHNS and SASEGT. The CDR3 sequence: CASSPSNYGYTF. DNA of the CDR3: TGTGCCAGCAGTCCGAGCAACTATGGCTACACCTTC.

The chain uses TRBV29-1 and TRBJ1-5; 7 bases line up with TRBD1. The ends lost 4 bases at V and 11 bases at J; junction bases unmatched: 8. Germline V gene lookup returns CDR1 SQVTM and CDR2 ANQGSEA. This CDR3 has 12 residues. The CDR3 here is CSVGQGDTAQHF. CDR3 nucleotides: TGCAGCGTTGGACAGGGAGATACCGCCCAGCATTTT.

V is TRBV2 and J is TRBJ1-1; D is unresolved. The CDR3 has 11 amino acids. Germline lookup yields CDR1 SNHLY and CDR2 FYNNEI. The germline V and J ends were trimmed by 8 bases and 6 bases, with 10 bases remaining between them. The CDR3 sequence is CASELRAEAFF. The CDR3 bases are TGTGCCAGCGAGTTAAGAGCTGAAGCTTTCTTT.

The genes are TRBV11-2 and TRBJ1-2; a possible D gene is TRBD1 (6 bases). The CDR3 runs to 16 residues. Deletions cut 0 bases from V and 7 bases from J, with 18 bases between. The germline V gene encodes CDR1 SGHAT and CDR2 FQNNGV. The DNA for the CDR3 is TGTGCCAGCAGCTTAGAAGGGGGACAAAGAAGGGGTGGCTACACCTTC. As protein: CASSLEGGQRRGGYTF.

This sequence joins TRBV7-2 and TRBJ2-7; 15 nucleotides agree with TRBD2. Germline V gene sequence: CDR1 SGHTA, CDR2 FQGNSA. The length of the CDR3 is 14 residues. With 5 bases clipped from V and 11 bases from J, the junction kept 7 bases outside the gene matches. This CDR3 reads CASSPGTSGGKEYF. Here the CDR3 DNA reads TGTGCCAGCAGCCCCGGGACTAGCGGGGGGAAGGAGTACTTC.

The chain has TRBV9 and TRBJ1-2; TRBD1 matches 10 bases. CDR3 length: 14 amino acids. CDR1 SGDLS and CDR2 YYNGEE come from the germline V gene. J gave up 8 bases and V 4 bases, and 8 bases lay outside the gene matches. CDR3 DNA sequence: TGTGCCAGCAGCCCACGACAGGGGGCGAACGGCTACACCTTC. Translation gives CASSPRQGANGYTF. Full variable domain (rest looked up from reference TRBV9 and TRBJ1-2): DSGVTQTPKHLITATGQRVTLRCSPRSGDLSVYWYQQSLDQGLQFLIQYYNGEERAKGNILERFSAQQFPDLHSELNLSSLELGDSALYFCASSPRQGANGYTFGSGTRLTVV.

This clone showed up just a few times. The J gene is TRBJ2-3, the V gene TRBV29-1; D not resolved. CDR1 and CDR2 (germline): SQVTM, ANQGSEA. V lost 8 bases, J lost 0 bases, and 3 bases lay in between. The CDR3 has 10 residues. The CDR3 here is CSSSTDTQYF. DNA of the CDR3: TGCAGCTCTAGCACAGATACGCAGTATTTT.

CDR3 amino acids: CASSLGTENSPLHF. Here the CDR3 DNA reads TGCGCCAGCAGCTTAGGGACAGAAAATTCACCCCTCCACTTT. The chain combines TRBV5-1 with TRBJ1-6; 7 nucleotides agree with TRBD1. The CDR3 extends over 14 amino acids. Germline lookup yields CDR1 SGHRS and CDR2 YFSETQ. J gave up 7 bases and V 2 bases, and 3 bases lay outside the gene matches.

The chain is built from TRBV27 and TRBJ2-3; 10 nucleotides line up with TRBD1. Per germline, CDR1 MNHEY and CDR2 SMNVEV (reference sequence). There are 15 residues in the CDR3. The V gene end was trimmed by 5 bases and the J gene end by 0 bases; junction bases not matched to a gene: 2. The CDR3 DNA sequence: TGTGCCAGCAGTCTGGGACAGGGGAGCACAGATACGCAGTATTTT. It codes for CASSLGQGSTDTQYF.

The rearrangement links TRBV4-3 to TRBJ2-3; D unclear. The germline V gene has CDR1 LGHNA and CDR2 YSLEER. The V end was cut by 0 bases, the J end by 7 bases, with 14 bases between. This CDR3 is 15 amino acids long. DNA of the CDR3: TGCGCCAGCAGCCAAGATACCGGCCAGATAAATACGCAGTATTTT. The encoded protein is CASSQDTGQINTQYF.

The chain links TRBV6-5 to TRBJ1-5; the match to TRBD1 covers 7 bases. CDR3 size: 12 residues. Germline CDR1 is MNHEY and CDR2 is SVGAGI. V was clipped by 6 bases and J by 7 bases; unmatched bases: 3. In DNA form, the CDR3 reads TGTGCCAGCAGGACAGGGATCCAGCCCCAGCATTTT. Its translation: CASRTGIQPQHF.

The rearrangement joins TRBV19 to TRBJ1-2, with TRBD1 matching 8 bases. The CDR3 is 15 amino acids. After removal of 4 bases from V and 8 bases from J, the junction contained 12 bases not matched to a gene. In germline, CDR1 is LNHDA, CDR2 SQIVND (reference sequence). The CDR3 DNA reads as TGTGCCAGTAGTAACACCCCACAGGGGGGCCGCGGCTACACCTTC. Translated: CASSNTPQGGRGYTF.

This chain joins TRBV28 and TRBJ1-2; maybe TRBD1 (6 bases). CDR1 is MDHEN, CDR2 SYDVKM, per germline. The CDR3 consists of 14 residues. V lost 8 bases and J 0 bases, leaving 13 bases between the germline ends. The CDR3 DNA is TGTGCCAGCCGTCTTACAGGGACTAACTATGGCTACACCTTC. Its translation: CASRLTGTNYGYTF.

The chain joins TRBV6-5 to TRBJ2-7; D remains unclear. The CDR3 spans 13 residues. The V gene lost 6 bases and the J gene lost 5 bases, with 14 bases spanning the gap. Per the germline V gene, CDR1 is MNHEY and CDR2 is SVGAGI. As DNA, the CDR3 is TGTGCCAGCAGGGGTATAAAAAAACACGAGCAGTACTTC. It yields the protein CASRGIKKHEQYF.

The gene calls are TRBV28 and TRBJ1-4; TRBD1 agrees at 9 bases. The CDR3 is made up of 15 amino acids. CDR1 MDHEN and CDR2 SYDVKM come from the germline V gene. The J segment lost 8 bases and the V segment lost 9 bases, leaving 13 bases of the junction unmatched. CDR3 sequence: CASSLTGTGNEKLFF. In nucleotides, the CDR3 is TGTGCCAGTTCTCTGACCGGGACAGGGAACGAAAAACTGTTTTTT.

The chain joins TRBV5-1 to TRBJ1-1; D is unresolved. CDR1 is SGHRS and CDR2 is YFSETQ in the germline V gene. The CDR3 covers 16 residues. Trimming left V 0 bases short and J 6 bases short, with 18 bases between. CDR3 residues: CASSLELAPRRAEAFF. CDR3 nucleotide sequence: TGCGCCAGCAGCTTGGAATTGGCACCACGGAGGGCTGAAGCTTTCTTT. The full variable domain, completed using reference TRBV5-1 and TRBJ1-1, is KAGVTQTPRYLIKTRGQQVTLSCSPISGHRSVSWYQQTPGQGLQFLFEYFSETQRNKGNFPGRFSGRQFSNSRSEMNVSTLELGDSALYLCASSLELAPRRAEAFFGQGTRLTVV.

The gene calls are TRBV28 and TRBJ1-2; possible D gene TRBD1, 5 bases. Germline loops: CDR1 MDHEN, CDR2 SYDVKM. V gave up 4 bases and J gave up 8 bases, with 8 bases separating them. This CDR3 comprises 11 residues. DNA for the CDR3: TGTGCCAGCAGTTCCAGGGAAGGCTACACCTTC. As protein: CASSSREGYTF.

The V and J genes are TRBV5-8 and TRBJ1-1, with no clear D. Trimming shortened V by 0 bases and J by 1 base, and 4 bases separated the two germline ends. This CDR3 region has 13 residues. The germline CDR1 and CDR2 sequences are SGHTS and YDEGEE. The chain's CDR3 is CASSLEQNTEAFF. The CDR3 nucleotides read TGTGCCAGCAGCTTGGAACAGAACACTGAAGCTTTCTTT. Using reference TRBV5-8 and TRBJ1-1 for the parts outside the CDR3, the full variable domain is EAGVTQSPTHLIKTRGQQATLRCSPISGHTSVYWYQQALGLGLQFLLWYDEGEERNRGNFPPRFSGRQFPNYSSELNVNALELEDSALYLCASSLEQNTEAFFGQGTRLTVV.

CDR3 nucleotide sequence: TGTGCCAGCAGTTCCACTCGTAGCCCTTATGGCTACACCTTC. This translates into CASSSTRSPYGYTF. This chain joins TRBV6-5 and TRBJ1-2, with unresolved D. V lost 4 bases to trimming and J lost 5 bases, with 14 bases between them. CDR3 size: 14 residues. Germline loops: CDR1 MNHEY, CDR2 SVGAGI.

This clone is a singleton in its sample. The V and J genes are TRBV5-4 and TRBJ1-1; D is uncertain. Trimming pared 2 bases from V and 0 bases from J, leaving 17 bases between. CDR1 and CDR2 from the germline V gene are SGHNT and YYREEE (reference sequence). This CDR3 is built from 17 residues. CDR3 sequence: CASSLRPRAGMNTEAFF. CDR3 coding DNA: TGTGCCAGCAGCTTACGACCGAGGGCCGGTATGAACACTGAAGCTTTCTTT.

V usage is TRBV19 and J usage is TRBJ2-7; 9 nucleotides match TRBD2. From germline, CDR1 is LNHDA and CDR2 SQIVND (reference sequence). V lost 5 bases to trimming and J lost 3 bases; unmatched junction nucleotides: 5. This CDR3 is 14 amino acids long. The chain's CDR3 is CASSSAGGGYEQYF. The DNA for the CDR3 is TGTGCCAGTAGTTCAGCGGGGGGTGGCTACGAGCAGTACTTC.

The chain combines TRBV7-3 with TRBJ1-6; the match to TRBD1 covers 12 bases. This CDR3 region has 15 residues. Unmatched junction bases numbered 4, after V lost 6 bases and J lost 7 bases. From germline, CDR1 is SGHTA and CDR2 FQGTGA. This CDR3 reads CASSPGQGANSPLHF. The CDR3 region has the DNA TGTGCCAGCAGTCCGGGACAGGGGGCAAATTCACCCCTCCACTTT. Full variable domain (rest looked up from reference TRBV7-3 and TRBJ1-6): GAGVSQTPSNKVTEKGKYVELRCDPISGHTALYWYRQSLGQGPEFLIYFQGTGAADDSGLPNDRFFAVRPEGSVSTLKIQRTERGDSAVYLCASSPGQGANSPLHFGNGTRLTVT.

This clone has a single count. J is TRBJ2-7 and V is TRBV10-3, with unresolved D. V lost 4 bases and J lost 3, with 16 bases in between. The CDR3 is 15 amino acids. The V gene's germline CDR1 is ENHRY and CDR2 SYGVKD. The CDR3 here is CAISAPTGQSYEQYF. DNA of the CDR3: TGTGCCATCAGTGCCCCCACCGGGCAGAGCTACGAGCAGTACTTC.

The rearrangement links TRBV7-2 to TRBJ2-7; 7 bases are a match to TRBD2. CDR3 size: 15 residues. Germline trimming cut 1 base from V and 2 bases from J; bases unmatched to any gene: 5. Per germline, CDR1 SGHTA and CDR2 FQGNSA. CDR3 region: CASSLDGGRTYEQYF. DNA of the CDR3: TGTGCCAGCAGCTTAGACGGGGGGAGGACCTACGAGCAGTACTTC.

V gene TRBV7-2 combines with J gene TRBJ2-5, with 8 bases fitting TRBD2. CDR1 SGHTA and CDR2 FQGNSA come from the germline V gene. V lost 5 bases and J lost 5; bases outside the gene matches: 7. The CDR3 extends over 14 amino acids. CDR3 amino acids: CASSPTGTSETQYF. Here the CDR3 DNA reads TGTGCCAGCAGCCCAACCGGGACTAGTGAGACCCAGTACTTC.

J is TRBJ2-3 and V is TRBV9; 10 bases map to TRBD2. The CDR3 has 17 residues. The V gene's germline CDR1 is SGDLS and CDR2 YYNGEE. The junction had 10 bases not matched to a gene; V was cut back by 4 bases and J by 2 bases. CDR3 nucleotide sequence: TGTGCCAGCAGCTCTCCTGGACTAGCGGTCTTCACAGATACGCAGTATTTT. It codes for CASSSPGLAVFTDTQYF.

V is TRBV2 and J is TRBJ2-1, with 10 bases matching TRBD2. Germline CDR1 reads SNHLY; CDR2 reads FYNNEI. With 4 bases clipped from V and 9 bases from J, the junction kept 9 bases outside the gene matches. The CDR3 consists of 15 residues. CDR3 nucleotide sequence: TGTGCCAGCAGTGTTCTAGCGGGGGCCGGAGGTGAGCAGTTCTTC. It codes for CASSVLAGAGGEQFF.

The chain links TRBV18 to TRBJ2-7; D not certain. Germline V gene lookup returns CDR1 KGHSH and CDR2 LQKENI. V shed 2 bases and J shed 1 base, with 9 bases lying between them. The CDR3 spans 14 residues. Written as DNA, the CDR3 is TGTGCCAGCTCACCAGTCGACCGTTCCTACGAGCAGTACTTC. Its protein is CASSPVDRSYEQYF.